This entry lists 6 T cell receptor beta chains sequenced from one sample in a study of blood T cell repertoires in COVID-19. Libraries were prepared by immunoSEQ multiplex PCR; TCRdb keeps only in-frame clonotypes and omits some of them. Among 200,000 to 250,000 clones, more than 80% were seen once, and the ten largest hold roughly 1.8%. Sequenced input: PBMCs or T cells enriched from blood (not recorded which). All receptors come from a man aged 55 to 69 who had recovered from COVID-19.

The chain has TRBV1 and TRBJ1-2; whether TRBD1, the table's D call, matches the DNA was not checked. TRBV1 is assigned pseudogene status. The CDR3 covers 16 residues. This CDR3 is CTSSQDWDRQRGGYTF. The CDR3 DNA is TGCACCAGCAGCCAAGATTGGGACAGGCAAAGGGGTGGCTACACCTTC.

This chain connects TRBV30 to TRBJ1-6, with D uncertain. The ends were cut back, 2 bases at V and 10 bases at J, with 12 bases in the middle. Germline V gives CDR1 GTSNPN, CDR2 SVGIG (reference sequence). The CDR3 has 13 residues. The CDR3 DNA sequence: TGTGCCTGGAGTCCCGGGTCCGACTCACCCCTCCACTTT. It translates to CAWSPGSDSPLHF.

The V and J genes are TRBV5-1 and TRBJ1-3; TRBD1 is a possible D gene (6 bases). There are 15 residues in the CDR3. Trimming took off 0 bases at V and 0 bases at J, with 7 bases between the two ends. Looked up from germline, CDR1 is SGHRS and CDR2 is YFSETQ. The CDR3 DNA is TGCGCCAGCAGCTTGGGGACAGACTCTGGAAACACCATATATTTT. It yields the protein CASSLGTDSGNTIYF.

This clone was counted between two and nine times. The V and J genes are TRBV7-2 and TRBJ1-4; a possible D gene is TRBD1 (6 bases). Germline V gives CDR1 SGHTA, CDR2 FQGNSA. There are 14 residues in the CDR3. Trimming stripped 5 bases from V and 5 bases from J, with 12 bases between. As DNA, the CDR3 is TGTGCCAGCAGCCCGGGGGGGGCCAATGAAAAACTGTTTTTT. It yields the protein CASSPGGANEKLFF.

This clone was observed a few times. This same CDR3 is encoded by further DNA sequences in the sample. This chain uses TRBV18 with TRBJ2-7; a weak D match, TRBD2 (7 bases). This CDR3 contains 15 residues. Looked up from germline, CDR1 is KGHSH and CDR2 is LQKENI. The V gene lost 0 bases and the J gene lost 2 bases, with 11 bases spanning the gap. This CDR3 reads CASSPPRGGPYEQYF. For the CDR3, the DNA is TGTGCCAGCTCACCACCCAGGGGAGGGCCCTACGAGCAGTACTTC.

The genes are TRBV24-1 and TRBJ2-3; 14 bases agree with TRBD2. V gave up 3 bases and J gave up 4 bases; unmatched junction bases: 5. In germline, CDR1 is KGHDR, CDR2 SFDVKD. The CDR3 length is 17 residues. The CDR3 loop reads CATSDPGLAGGADTQYF. The CDR3 coding sequence is TGTGCCACCAGTGATCCCGGACTAGCGGGGGGTGCAGATACGCAGTATTTT.